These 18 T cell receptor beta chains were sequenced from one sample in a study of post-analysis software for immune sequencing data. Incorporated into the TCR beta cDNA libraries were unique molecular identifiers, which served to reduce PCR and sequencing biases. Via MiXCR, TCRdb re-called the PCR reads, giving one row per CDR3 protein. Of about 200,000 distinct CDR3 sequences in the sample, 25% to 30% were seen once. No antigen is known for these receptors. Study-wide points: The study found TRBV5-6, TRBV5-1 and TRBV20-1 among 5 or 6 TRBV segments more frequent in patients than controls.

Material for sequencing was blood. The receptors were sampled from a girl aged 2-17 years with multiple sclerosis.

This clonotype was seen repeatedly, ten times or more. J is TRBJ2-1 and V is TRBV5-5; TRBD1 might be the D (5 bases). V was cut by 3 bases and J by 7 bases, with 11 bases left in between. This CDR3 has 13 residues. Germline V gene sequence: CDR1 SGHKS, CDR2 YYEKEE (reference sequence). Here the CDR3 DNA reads TGTGCCAGCAGCTCCGGACAAGGGAATGAGCAGTTCTTC. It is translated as CASSSGQGNEQFF. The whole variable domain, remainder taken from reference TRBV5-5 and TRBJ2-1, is DAGVTQSPTHLIKTRGQQVTLRCSPISGHKSVSWYQQVLGQGPQFIFQYYEKEERGRGNFPDRFSARQFPNYSSELNVNALLLGDSALYLCASSSGQGNEQFFGPGTRLTVL.

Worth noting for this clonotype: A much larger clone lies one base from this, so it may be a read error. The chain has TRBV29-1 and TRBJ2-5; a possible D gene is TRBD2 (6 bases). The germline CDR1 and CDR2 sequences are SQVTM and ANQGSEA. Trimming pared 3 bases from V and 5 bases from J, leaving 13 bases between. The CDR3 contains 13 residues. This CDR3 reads CSVERRDRETQYF. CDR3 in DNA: TGCAGCGTTGAGAGGCGGGATCGGGAGACCCAGTACTTC.

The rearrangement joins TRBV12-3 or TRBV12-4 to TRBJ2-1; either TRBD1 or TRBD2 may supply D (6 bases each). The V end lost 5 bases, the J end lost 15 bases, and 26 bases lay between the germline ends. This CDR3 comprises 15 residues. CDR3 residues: CASSLSVGGFETRFF. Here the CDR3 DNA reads TGTGCCAGCAGTCTCTCGGTAGGGGGGTTCGAGACCCGGTTCTTC.

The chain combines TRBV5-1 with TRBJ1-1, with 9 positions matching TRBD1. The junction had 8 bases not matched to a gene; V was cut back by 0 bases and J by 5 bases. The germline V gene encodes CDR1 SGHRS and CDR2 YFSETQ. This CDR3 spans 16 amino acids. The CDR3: CASSLGTGGFVTEAFF. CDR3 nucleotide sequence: TGCGCCAGCAGCTTGGGAACAGGGGGCTTTGTTACTGAAGCTTTCTTT.

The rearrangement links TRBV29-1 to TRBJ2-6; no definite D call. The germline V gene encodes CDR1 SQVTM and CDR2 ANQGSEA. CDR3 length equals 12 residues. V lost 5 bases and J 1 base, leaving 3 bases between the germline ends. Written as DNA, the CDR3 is TGCAGCGTTACTTCTGGGGCCAACGTCCTGACTTTC. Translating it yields CSVTSGANVLTF.

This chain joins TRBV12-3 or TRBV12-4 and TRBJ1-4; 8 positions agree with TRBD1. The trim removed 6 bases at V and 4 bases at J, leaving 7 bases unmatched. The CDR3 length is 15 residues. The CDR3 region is CASRNDRGFNEKLFF. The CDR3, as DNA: TGTGCCAGCAGGAATGACAGGGGTTTTAATGAAAAACTGTTTTTT.

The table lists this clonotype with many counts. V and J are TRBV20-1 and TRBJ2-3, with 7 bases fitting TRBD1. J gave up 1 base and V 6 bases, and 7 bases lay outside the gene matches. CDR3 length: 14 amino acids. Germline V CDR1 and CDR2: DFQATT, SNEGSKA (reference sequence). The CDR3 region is CSAPQGVGTDTQYF. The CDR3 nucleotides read TGCAGTGCCCCGCAGGGGGTGGGCACAGATACGCAGTATTTT.

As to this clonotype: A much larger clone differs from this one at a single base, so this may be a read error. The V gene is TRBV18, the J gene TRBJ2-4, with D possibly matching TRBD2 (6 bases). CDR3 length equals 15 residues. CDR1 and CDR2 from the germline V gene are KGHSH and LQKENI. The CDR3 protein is CAGSIRTRERGIQYF. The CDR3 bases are TGTGCCGGCTCTATCCGGACTCGGGAGCGTGGCATTCAGTACTTC.

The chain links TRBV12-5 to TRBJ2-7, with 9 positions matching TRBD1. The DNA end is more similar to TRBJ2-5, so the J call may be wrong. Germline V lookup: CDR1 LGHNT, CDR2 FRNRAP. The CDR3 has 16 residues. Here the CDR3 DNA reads TGTGCTAGTGGTTTACTGACAGGGGGGAAAAGAGAGACCCAGTACTTC. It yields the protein CASGLLTGGKRETQYF.

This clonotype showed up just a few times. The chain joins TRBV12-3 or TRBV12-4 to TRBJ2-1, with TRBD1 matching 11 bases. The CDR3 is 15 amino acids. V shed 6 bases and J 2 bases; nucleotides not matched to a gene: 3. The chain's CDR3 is CASRGDRGTYNEQFF. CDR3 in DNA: TGTGCCAGCAGGGGGGACAGGGGGACCTACAATGAGCAGTTCTTC.

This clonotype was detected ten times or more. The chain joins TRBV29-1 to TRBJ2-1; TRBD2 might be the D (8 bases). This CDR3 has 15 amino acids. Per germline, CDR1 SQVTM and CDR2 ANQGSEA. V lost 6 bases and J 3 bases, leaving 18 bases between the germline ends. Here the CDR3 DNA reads TGCAGCGTGCCGGGGGGGGACAGCGACTACAATGAGCAGTTCTTC. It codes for CSVPGGDSDYNEQFF.

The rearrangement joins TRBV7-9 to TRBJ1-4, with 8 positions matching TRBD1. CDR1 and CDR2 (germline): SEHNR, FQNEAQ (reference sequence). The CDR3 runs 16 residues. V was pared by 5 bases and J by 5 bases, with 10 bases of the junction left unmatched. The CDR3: CASSPRTGLGNEKLFF. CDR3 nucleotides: TGTGCCAGCAGCCCCCGGACAGGGTTAGGGAATGAAAAACTGTTTTTT.

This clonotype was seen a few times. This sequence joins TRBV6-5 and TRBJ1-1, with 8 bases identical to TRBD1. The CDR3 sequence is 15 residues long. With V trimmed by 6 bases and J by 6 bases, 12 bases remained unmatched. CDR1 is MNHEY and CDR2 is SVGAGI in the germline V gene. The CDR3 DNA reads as TGTGCCAGCAGCCCGGACAGGGTGGGGGTTGCTGAAGCTTTCTTT. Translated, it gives CASSPDRVGVAEAFF.

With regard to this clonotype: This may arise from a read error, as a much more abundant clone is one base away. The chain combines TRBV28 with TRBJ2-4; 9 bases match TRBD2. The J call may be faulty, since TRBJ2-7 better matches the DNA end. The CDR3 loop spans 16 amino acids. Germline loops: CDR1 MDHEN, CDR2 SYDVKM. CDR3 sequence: CASSLPSGGRNYEQYF. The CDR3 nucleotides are TGTGCCAGCAGTTTACCCAGCGGGGGGAGAAACTACGAGCAGTACTTC.

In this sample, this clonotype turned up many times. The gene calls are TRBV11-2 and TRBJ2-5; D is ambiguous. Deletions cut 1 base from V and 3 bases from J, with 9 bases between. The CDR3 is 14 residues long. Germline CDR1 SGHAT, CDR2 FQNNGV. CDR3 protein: CASSLVLGKETQYF. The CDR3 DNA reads TGTGCCAGCAGCTTAGTTCTTGGGAAAGAGACCCAGTACTTC.

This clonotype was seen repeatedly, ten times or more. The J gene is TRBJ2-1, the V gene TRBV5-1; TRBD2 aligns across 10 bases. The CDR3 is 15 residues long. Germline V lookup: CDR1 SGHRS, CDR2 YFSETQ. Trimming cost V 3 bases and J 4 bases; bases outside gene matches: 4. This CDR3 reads CASSYTSGAYNEQFF. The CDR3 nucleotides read TGCGCCAGCAGCTATACTAGCGGGGCTTACAATGAGCAGTTCTTC.

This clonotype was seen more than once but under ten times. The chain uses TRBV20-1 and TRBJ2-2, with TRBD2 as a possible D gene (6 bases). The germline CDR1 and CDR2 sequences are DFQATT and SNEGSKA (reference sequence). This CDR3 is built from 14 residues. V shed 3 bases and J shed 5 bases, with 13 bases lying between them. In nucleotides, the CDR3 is TGCAGTGCTAGTAGACGGGAGTGGACCGGGGAGCTGTTTTTT. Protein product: CSASRREWTGELFF.

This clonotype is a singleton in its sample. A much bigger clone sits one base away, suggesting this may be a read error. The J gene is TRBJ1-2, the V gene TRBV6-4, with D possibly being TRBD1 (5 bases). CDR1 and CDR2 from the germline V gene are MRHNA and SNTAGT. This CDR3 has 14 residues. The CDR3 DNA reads TGTGCCAGCAGTGACGGCAGGGACCTCTATGGCCACACCTTC. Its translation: CASSDGRDLYGHTF.